This TCR beta chain was identified during a study of control samples from healthy donors and cancer patients. V shed 0 bases and J shed 2 bases, with 8 bases lying between them. The CDR3 has 15 amino acids. CDR1 is MGHRA, CDR2 YSYEKL, per germline. The repertoire was sequenced with immunoSEQ multiplex PCR; TCRdb's copy has only in-frame clones and lacks some. The sample has roughly 370,000 clones; 80% to 95% are singletons. The sequenced material came from PBMCs. The chain has TRBV4-1 and TRBJ2-1, with D perhaps matching TRBD1 (7 bases). This receptor was taken from a man in his forties or fifties with head and neck cancer. CDR3 nucleotide sequence: TGCGCCAGCAGCCAAGACAGGGGGGCCTACAATGAGCAGTTCTTC. It is translated as CASSQDRGAYNEQFF.